Below, 25 T cell receptor beta chains from the same sample are listed, as sequenced in a study of blood T cell repertoires in COVID-19. Generated by immunoSEQ multiplex PCR, the TCRdb table keeps only in-frame clones and is missing some. The data show about 99,000 clones, around four fifths seen once. The sequencing sample was made of peripheral blood. The source of these receptors is a man aged 60 to 75 with acute or convalescent COVID-19.

The V gene is TRBV18, the J gene TRBJ1-2, with 7 bases matching TRBD1. The CDR3 has 19 residues. Germline V gives CDR1 KGHSH, CDR2 LQKENI. V trimming: 3 bases; J trimming: 0 bases; junction bases outside the gene matches: 16. Here the CDR3 DNA reads TGTGCCAGCTCACCCGTTGCGTCAGGGGGAGATCGAGCTAACTATGGCTACACCTTC. Amino acids: CASSPVASGGDRANYGYTF. Supplemented by reference TRBV18 and TRBJ1-2, the full variable domain reads NAGVMQNPRHLVRRRGQEARLRCSPMKGHSHVYWYRQLPEEGLKFMVYLQKENIIDESGMPKERFSAEFPKEGPSILRIQQVVRGDSAAYFCASSPVASGGDRANYGYTFGSGTRLTVV.

The rearrangement uses TRBV28 and TRBJ1-2; D perhaps matches TRBD1 (6 bases). The V and J ends lost 6 bases and 5 bases respectively, with 13 bases between them. The CDR3 consists of 13 residues. The germline V gene has CDR1 MDHEN and CDR2 SYDVKM. CDR3 loop: CASSRTVFYGYTF. The DNA for the CDR3 is TGTGCCAGCAGCCGGACAGTCTTTTATGGCTACACCTTC.

The rearrangement uses TRBV5-6 and TRBJ2-3; D is perhaps TRBD2 (5 bases). V lost 6 bases and J lost 2, with 16 bases in between. The CDR3 consists of 15 residues. CDR1 is SGHDT, CDR2 YYEEEE, per germline. The CDR3, as DNA: TGTGCCAGCAACAGTCTGGGAGCTATCACAGATACGCAGTATTTT. Its translation: CASNSLGAITDTQYF.

This clone has only a few counts. V and J are TRBV7-9 and TRBJ1-2, with D possibly being TRBD1 (5 bases). V gave up 1 base and J gave up 3 bases, with 9 bases separating them. The length of the CDR3 is 14 residues. Per germline, CDR1 SEHNR and CDR2 FQNEAQ (reference sequence). The CDR3 region has the DNA TGTGCCAGCAGCTTAGTCAGGGATGACTATGGCTACACCTTC. Protein product: CASSLVRDDYGYTF.

The V gene is TRBV6-5, the J gene TRBJ1-6; TRBD1 is a possible D gene (6 bases). Deletions cut 8 bases from V and 0 bases from J, with 11 bases between. Germline CDR1 and CDR2: MNHEY and SVGAGI. The CDR3 has 15 residues. The DNA for the CDR3 is TGTGCCAGCCGCCGGACAGACTCCTATAATTCACCCCTCCACTTT. It encodes CASRRTDSYNSPLHF.

This clone was detected a few times. This chain uses TRBV3-1 (or the pseudogene TRBV3-2) with TRBJ2-2; D might be TRBD2 (8 bases). The germline V gene has CDR1 LGHDT and CDR2 YNNKEL (reference sequence). The CDR3 is 18 amino acids. V gave up 6 bases and J gave up 5 bases, with 25 bases separating them. Written as DNA, the CDR3 is TGTGCCAGCAGACCTAGGGGGCTAACAGCGGGGGATACCGGGGAGCTGTTTTTT. This gives the protein CASRPRGLTAGDTGELFF.

This clone is a singleton in its sample. The gene calls are TRBV19 and TRBJ1-1, with TRBD1 as a possible D gene (5 bases). There are 15 residues in the CDR3. V was trimmed by 7 bases and J by 11 bases, leaving 26 bases between them. In germline, CDR1 is LNHDA, CDR2 SQIVND (reference sequence). CDR3 loop: CASNPDAQYRIAAFF. CDR3 in DNA: TGTGCCAGTAATCCAGACGCCCAATACAGGATTGCCGCTTTCTTT.

V is TRBV9 and J is TRBJ1-3, with 8 nucleotides matching TRBD1. There are 14 residues in the CDR3. V was clipped by 4 bases and J by 4 bases; unmatched bases: 4. Germline V gene lookup returns CDR1 SGDLS and CDR2 YYNGEE. For the CDR3, the DNA is TGTGCCAGCAGCAATGGACAGGGAGGAAACACCATATATTTT. It codes for CASSNGQGGNTIYF.

The gene calls are TRBV24-1 and TRBJ2-3, with 10 nucleotides matching TRBD2. The germline CDR1 and CDR2 sequences are KGHDR and SFDVKD. The length of the CDR3 is 17 residues. V gave up 0 bases and J gave up 4 bases; unmatched junction bases: 6. The CDR3 DNA follows: TGTGCCACCAGTGATTTGGGGCTAGCGGGAGCCTCAGATACGCAGTATTTT. Residues: CATSDLGLAGASDTQYF.

J is TRBJ2-1 and V is TRBV24-1, with 8 bases fitting TRBD1. V trimming: 3 bases; J trimming: 0 bases; junction bases outside the gene matches: 9. The germline V gene encodes CDR1 KGHDR and CDR2 SFDVKD. The CDR3 is made up of 18 amino acids. As DNA, the CDR3 is TGTGCCACCAGTGATCCTAGACAGGGGCCAGTCTCCTACAATGAGCAGTTCTTC. Translation: CATSDPRQGPVSYNEQFF.

The chain joins TRBV10-3 to TRBJ2-3; D uncertain. The V end lost 6 bases, the J end lost 2 bases, and 18 bases lay between the germline ends. Germline V gene sequence: CDR1 ENHRY, CDR2 SYGVKD. This CDR3 spans 16 amino acids. CDR3: CAIRTDERVDTDTQYF. CDR3 DNA: TGTGCCATCAGGACTGACGAGCGAGTTGACACAGATACGCAGTATTTT.

The chain employs TRBV6-2 or TRBV6-3 and TRBJ2-1; 14 nucleotides match TRBD2. The V gene's germline CDR1 is MNHEY and CDR2 SVGEGT. V lost 5 bases to trimming and J lost 4 bases; unmatched junction nucleotides: 10. The CDR3 contains 18 residues. The chain's CDR3 is CASSPQPGLAGEYNEQFF. The CDR3 bases are TGTGCCAGCAGTCCCCAACCGGGACTAGCGGGAGAGTACAATGAGCAGTTCTTC.

The chain couples TRBV5-1 to TRBJ2-5; no firm D call. Trimming took 0 bases from V and 1 from J, leaving 7 bases between them. CDR3 length: 14 amino acids. The germline CDR1 and CDR2 sequences are SGHRS and YFSETQ. For the CDR3, the DNA is TGCGCCAGCAGCTTGGTAGTCGGCCAAGAGACCCAGTACTTC. As protein: CASSLVVGQETQYF. The complete variable domain, with remaining parts taken from reference TRBV5-1 and TRBJ2-5, reads KAGVTQTPRYLIKTRGQQVTLSCSPISGHRSVSWYQQTPGQGLQFLFEYFSETQRNKGNFPGRFSGRQFSNSRSEMNVSTLELGDSALYLCASSLVVGQETQYFGPGTRLLVL.

There are a few counts of this clone. This chain joins TRBV19 and TRBJ2-5; the D is unclear. Germline CDR1 is LNHDA and CDR2 is SQIVND (reference sequence). The CDR3 has 14 residues. V was cut by 5 bases and J by 5 bases, with 15 bases left in between. CDR3 DNA sequence: TGTGCCAGTAGTTCCCGACAACTTTCGGAGACCCAGTACTTC. Protein: CASSSRQLSETQYF.

The J gene is TRBJ1-5, the V gene TRBV28, with no clear D. The germline V and J ends were trimmed by 5 bases and 0 bases, with 20 bases remaining between them. CDR3 length equals 18 residues. The germline V gene encodes CDR1 MDHEN and CDR2 SYDVKM. CDR3: CASSLSEGGGNSNQPQHF. The CDR3 nucleotides read TGTGCCAGCAGTCTTTCGGAGGGCGGTGGGAATAGCAATCAGCCCCAGCATTTT.

This clone came up once. The V and J genes are TRBV28 and TRBJ1-2, with TRBD1 as a possible D gene (6 bases). The CDR3 spans 14 residues. Trimming took 8 bases from V and 5 from J, leaving 18 bases between them. Germline loops: CDR1 MDHEN, CDR2 SYDVKM. This chain's CDR3 is CASGTPGQNYGYTF. The DNA for the CDR3 is TGTGCCAGCGGGACGCCAGGACAGAATTATGGCTACACCTTC.

This clone appeared a few times. This sequence joins TRBV7-8 and TRBJ1-1, with TRBD1 matching over 8 bases. CDR1 is SGHVS, CDR2 FQNEAQ, per germline. V shed 2 bases and J 3 bases; nucleotides not matched to a gene: 5. CDR3 length: 15 amino acids. CDR3 sequence (DNA): TGTGCCAGCAGCTTAACAGGACAGGGATACACTGAAGCTTTCTTT. It encodes CASSLTGQGYTEAFF.

V is TRBV28 and J is TRBJ1-3; TRBD1 is a possible D gene (5 bases). Germline values: CDR1 MDHEN, CDR2 SYDVKM. This CDR3 has 17 residues. V gave up 4 bases and J gave up 0 bases, with 16 bases separating them. The CDR3 DNA follows: TGTGCCAGCAGTTCCGCGACAGCCCTGATCTCTGGAAACACCATATATTTT. It yields the protein CASSSATALISGNTIYF.

V and J are TRBV3-1 (or the pseudogene TRBV3-2) and TRBJ2-2; 7 bases map to TRBD1. The CDR3 spans 16 residues. From germline, CDR1 is LGHDT and CDR2 YNNKEL (reference sequence). Losses at the gene ends were 5 bases for V and 5 bases for J; bases not matched to a gene: 11. The CDR3 is CASSVLLTGTTGELFF. In DNA form, the CDR3 reads TGTGCCAGCAGCGTTTTATTGACAGGGACAACCGGGGAGCTGTTTTTT.

V usage is TRBV4-1 and J usage is TRBJ2-1, with TRBD2 matching 14 bases. Germline CDR1 reads MGHRA; CDR2 reads YSYEKL. This CDR3 comprises 17 residues. J gave up 3 bases and V 3 bases, and 4 bases lay outside the gene matches. The CDR3 DNA reads TGCGCCAGCAGCCACTCCGGGACTAGCGGGGGCTACAATGAGCAGTTCTTC. Amino acids: CASSHSGTSGGYNEQFF.

This clone was counted a single time. The CDR3 DNA sequence: TGTGCCAGCAGCCTTGGGGGCAGTGAGCAGTTCTTC. Its translation is CASSLGGSEQFF. The genes are TRBV11-3 and TRBJ2-1; D might be TRBD1 (6 bases). Germline V gives CDR1 SGHNT, CDR2 YENEEA. V lost 5 bases and J lost 9, with 11 bases in between. The CDR3 runs 12 residues.

The chain combines TRBV9 with TRBJ1-2; 8 nucleotides line up with TRBD1. Germline loops: CDR1 SGDLS, CDR2 YYNGEE. The CDR3 is 15 residues long. Losses at the gene ends were 3 bases for V and 14 bases for J; bases not matched to a gene: 18. In nucleotides, the CDR3 is TGTGCCAGCAGCGCCACAGGGGCCCTTCAGGGGGCGGTTACCTTC. Amino acid sequence: CASSATGALQGAVTF.

V usage is TRBV19 and J usage is TRBJ1-3; 10 positions match TRBD1. Unmatched junction bases numbered 11, after V lost 3 bases and J lost 3 bases. Germline CDR1 LNHDA, CDR2 SQIVND (reference sequence). The CDR3 sequence is 18 residues long. CDR3 sequence reads: CASSIYVGQGYRGNTIYF. As DNA, the CDR3 is TGTGCCAGTAGTATTTATGTGGGACAGGGGTATCGTGGAAACACCATATATTTT. Full variable domain (missing parts from reference TRBV19 and TRBJ1-3): DGGITQSPKYLFRKEGQNVTLSCEQNLNHDAMYWYRQDPGQGLRLIYYSQIVNDFQKGDIAEGYSVSREKKESFPLTVTSAQKNPTAFYLCASSIYVGQGYRGNTIYFGEGSWLTVV.

The sample holds one count of this clone. This chain connects TRBV7-9 to TRBJ1-1; TRBD1 matches 9 bases. Germline V gene sequence: CDR1 SEHNR, CDR2 FQNEAQ (reference sequence). The CDR3 length is 15 residues. V trimming: 5 bases; J trimming: 3 bases; junction bases outside the gene matches: 7. The CDR3 here is CASSRNRGPYTEAFF. Written as DNA, the CDR3 is TGTGCCAGCAGCAGGAACAGGGGGCCTTACACTGAAGCTTTCTTT.

J is TRBJ2-7 and V is TRBV6-5; 10 bases fit TRBD2. Per germline, CDR1 MNHEY and CDR2 SVGAGI. J lost 5 bases, V lost 7 bases, and 5 bases had no gene match. The CDR3 runs to 13 residues. The chain's CDR3 is CASTRTSGHEQYF. DNA for the CDR3: TGTGCCAGCACACGGACTAGCGGCCACGAGCAGTACTTC.